This T cell receptor beta chain is from a study of OX40 agonist ivuxolimab in advanced cancers. Trimming took off 0 bases at V and 4 bases at J, with 10 bases between the two ends. There are 16 residues in the CDR3. From germline, CDR1 is MNHEY and CDR2 SVGAGI. Only in-frame clones appear in the TCRdb table, and some are missing; sequencing was by immunoSEQ multiplex PCR. The sample gives around 35,000 clones, 84% of which show up once; about a fifth is in the top ten. This receptor was obtained from an adult with an advanced solid tumor such as melanoma, head and neck, liver or kidney cancer. This chain connects TRBV6-5 to TRBJ1-6; D unclear. This specimen was CD4+ or CD8+ T cells sorted from blood, taken in a trial of the OX40 agonist ivuxolimab. The CDR3, as DNA: TGTGCCAGCAGTTACTCTGGAGACGGATATAATTCACCCCTCCACTTT. It encodes CASSYSGDGYNSPLHF.